The 18 T cell receptor beta chains below were found in one sample sequenced in a study of tumor T cells in aggressive B-cell lymphoma. Clones were read by immunoSEQ multiplex PCR, and TCRdb kept only the in-frame ones, dropping some. The sample yields more than 3,500 clones, about nine tenths seen once. The sequenced sample consisted of tumor tissue. These receptors all stem from an adult with diffuse large B cell lymphoma.

This chain connects TRBV29-1 to TRBJ2-2; 14 positions agree with TRBD2. This CDR3 is built from 15 residues. With V trimmed by 6 bases and J by 7 bases, 7 bases remained unmatched. Per the germline V gene, CDR1 is SQVTM and CDR2 is ANQGSEA. Written as DNA, the CDR3 is TGCAGCGTCCTCGGACTAGCGGGAGGATACGGGGAGCTGTTTTTT. Protein product: CSVLGLAGGYGELFF.

The chain combines TRBV29-1 with TRBJ2-1; 11 positions agree with TRBD2. Looked up from germline, CDR1 is SQVTM and CDR2 is ANQGSEA. The CDR3 is made up of 12 amino acids. With 4 bases clipped from V and 9 bases from J, the junction kept 2 bases outside the gene matches. CDR3 sequence (DNA): TGCAGCGTTGGGACTAGCGGGTTTGAGCAGTTCTTC. It yields the protein CSVGTSGFEQFF.

This rearrangement joins TRBV12-5 to TRBJ2-1, with 9 bases that match TRBD1. The CDR3 sequence is 15 residues long. The germline CDR1 and CDR2 sequences are LGHNT and FRNRAP. Trimming cost V 7 bases and J 7 bases; bases outside gene matches: 11. This CDR3 reads CASAIGGQGSNEQFF. CDR3 DNA: TGTGCTAGTGCCATTGGGGGACAGGGAAGTAATGAGCAGTTCTTC.

The chain carries TRBV7-9 and TRBJ1-1; TRBD1 is a possible D gene (6 bases). The germline V and J ends were trimmed by 7 bases and 5 bases, with 17 bases remaining between them. The CDR3 is 14 amino acids. In germline, CDR1 is SEHNR, CDR2 FQNEAQ (reference sequence). CDR3 DNA: TGTGCCAGCACACGGGGGGCAGCGAATACTGAAGCTTTCTTT. This encodes CASTRGAANTEAFF.

The chain uses TRBV19 and TRBJ2-3, with TRBD1 identical over 10 bases. V was clipped by 5 bases and J by 5 bases; unmatched bases: 4. CDR3 length: 14 residues. Germline assignment: CDR1 LNHDA and CDR2 SQIVND (reference sequence). The CDR3 here is CASSPTGGGDTQYF. CDR3 bases: TGTGCCAGTAGTCCGACAGGGGGCGGAGATACGCAGTATTTT. Together with reference TRBV19 and TRBJ2-3, the CDR3 gives the full variable domain: DGGITQSPKYLFRKEGQNVTLSCEQNLNHDAMYWYRQDPGQGLRLIYYSQIVNDFQKGDIAEGYSVSREKKESFPLTVTSAQKNPTAFYLCASSPTGGGDTQYFGPGTRLTVL.

The table lists this clone with a count of one. The chain recombines TRBV4-3 with TRBJ1-2; 10 bases map to TRBD1. This CDR3 region has 16 residues. Unmatched junction bases numbered 4, after V lost 1 base and J lost 2 bases. Germline loops: CDR1 LGHNA, CDR2 YSLEER. The CDR3, as DNA: TGCGCCAGCAGCCAAGTGGGGACAGGGGCCAACTATGGCTACACCTTC. Protein sequence: CASSQVGTGANYGYTF.

As to this clone: No DNA is shown, since the ends of the CDR3 on it are uncertain; the CDR3 is the one TCRdb lists. The chain joins TRBV5-6 to TRBJ2-3; the DNA was not used to check the table's D call, TRBD2. The CDR3 spans 14 amino acids, including both terminal residues. Germline CDR1 reads SGHDT; CDR2 reads YYEEEE. The CDR3: CASSLGNVAGGSGF.

There are a few counts of this clone. This chain joins TRBV30 and TRBJ1-1, with D unclear. Germline V lookup: CDR1 GTSNPN, CDR2 SVGIG (reference sequence). V was pared by 4 bases and J by 3 bases, with 12 bases between. CDR3 length: 13 residues. The CDR3 bases are TGTGCCTGGACAGCCGACTGGCACACTGAAGCTTTCTTT. Its protein product is CAWTADWHTEAFF. The whole variable domain, filled in from reference TRBV30 and TRBJ1-1, reads SQTIHQWPATLVQPVGSPLSLECTVEGTSNPNLYWYRQAAGRGLQLLFYSVGIGQISSEVPQNLSASRPQDRQFILSSKKLLLSDSGFYLCAWTADWHTEAFFGQGTRLTVV.

The rearrangement uses TRBV5-1 and TRBJ2-1, with D uncertain. The CDR3 totals 12 residues. Trimming took off 0 bases at V and 6 bases at J, with 4 bases between the two ends. Germline CDR1 is SGHRS and CDR2 is YFSETQ. CDR3 bases: TGCGCCAGCAGCTTGGGGCCCAATGAGCAGTTCTTC. Protein product: CASSLGPNEQFF.

This chain uses TRBV29-1 with TRBJ1-4, with D perhaps matching TRBD1 (5 bases). With 4 bases removed from V and 6 bases from J, the gap between germline ends came to 15 bases. CDR1 is SQVTM and CDR2 is ANQGSEA in the germline V gene. The CDR3 extends over 14 amino acids. Here the CDR3 reads CSVGEGGGDEKLFF. CDR3 DNA: TGCAGCGTTGGGGAAGGTGGAGGGGATGAAAAACTGTTTTTT.

The rearrangement joins TRBV18 to TRBJ1-2; D not certain. From germline, CDR1 is KGHSH and CDR2 LQKENI. This CDR3 is 15 amino acids long. V was trimmed by 3 bases and J by 0 bases, leaving 11 bases between them. The CDR3 is CASSPSKQPNYGYTF. The DNA of the CDR3 is TGTGCCAGCTCACCGTCGAAACAGCCTAACTATGGCTACACCTTC. The full variable domain, in which reference TRBV18 and TRBJ1-2 provide the parts outside the CDR3, is NAGVMQNPRHLVRRRGQEARLRCSPMKGHSHVYWYRQLPEEGLKFMVYLQKENIIDESGMPKERFSAEFPKEGPSILRIQQVVRGDSAAYFCASSPSKQPNYGYTFGSGTRLTVV.

The chain employs TRBV7-8 and TRBJ2-7; TRBD2 aligns across 8 bases. J lost 6 bases, V lost 5 bases, and 12 bases had no gene match. The CDR3 contains 15 residues. CDR1 and CDR2 from the germline V gene are SGHVS and FQNEAQ. The CDR3 DNA follows: TGTGCCAGCAGCCCCCCGGGGGGGCGTCTGTTCGAGCAGTACTTC. Protein sequence: CASSPPGGRLFEQYF. The full variable domain, its missing parts supplied by reference TRBV7-8 and TRBJ2-7, is GAGVSQSPRYKVAKRGQDVALRCDPISGHVSLFWYQQALGQGPEFLTYFQNEAQLDKSGLPSDRFFAERPEGSVSTLKIQRTQQEDSAVYLCASSPPGGRLFEQYFGPGTRLTVT.

This clone has just one count. The chain uses TRBV13 and TRBJ2-3; 13 bases match TRBD2. CDR3 length: 21 amino acids. Germline assignment: CDR1 PRHDT and CDR2 FYEKMQ (reference sequence). The V segment lost 1 base and the J segment 1 base; nucleotides outside the gene matches: 14. The CDR3 here is CASSLDAPGTSGMFGTDTQYF. CDR3 DNA: TGTGCCAGCAGCTTAGATGCCCCGGGGACTAGCGGGATGTTTGGCACAGATACGCAGTATTTT.

This chain links TRBV19 with TRBJ2-1; D not certain. Between the trimmed V and J ends, which lost 6 bases and 9 bases, there was a span of 15 bases. Germline values: CDR1 LNHDA, CDR2 SQIVND (reference sequence). The CDR3 sequence is 13 residues long. The CDR3 region is CASRRARKFEQFF. The CDR3 DNA reads as TGTGCCAGTAGAAGAGCGAGAAAGTTTGAGCAGTTCTTC.

V is TRBV4-2 and J is TRBJ2-3; 7 bases line up with TRBD1. The CDR3 length is 15 residues. Germline values: CDR1 LGHNA, CDR2 YNFKEQ. Unmatched junction bases numbered 4, after V lost 3 bases and J lost 1 base. Written as DNA, the CDR3 is TGTGCCAGCAGCCAGGACAGGTCGGGCACAGATACGCAGTATTTT. Translation: CASSQDRSGTDTQYF.

The genes are TRBV28 and TRBJ2-1, with D uncertain. V shed 2 bases and J shed 4 bases, with 9 bases lying between them. The CDR3 contains 14 residues. Germline V gene data show CDR1 as MDHEN and CDR2 as SYDVKM. CDR3: CASSLGSLYNEQFF. CDR3 bases: TGTGCCAGCAGTTTAGGCAGTTTATACAATGAGCAGTTCTTC. Filled out from reference TRBV28 and TRBJ2-1, the complete variable domain reads DVKVTQSSRYLVKRTGEKVFLECVQDMDHENMFWYRQDPGLGLRLIYFSYDVKMKEKGDIPEGYSVSREKKERFSLILESASTNQTSMYLCASSLGSLYNEQFFGPGTRLTVL.

The V call is TRBV10-2, the J call TRBJ1-2; 8 nucleotides match TRBD1. The CDR3 extends over 14 amino acids. The germline V gene encodes CDR1 WSHSY and CDR2 SAAADI. V dropped 6 bases and J dropped 2; count of bases not matched to a gene: 5. The CDR3: CASSPGQGNYGYTF. CDR3 in DNA: TGCGCCAGCAGCCCCGGACAGGGAAACTATGGCTACACCTTC.

V and J are TRBV19 and TRBJ2-1; D is perhaps TRBD2 (6 bases). This CDR3 has 15 amino acids. Germline V gene lookup returns CDR1 LNHDA and CDR2 SQIVND (reference sequence). Trimming took off 5 bases at V and 4 bases at J, with 15 bases between the two ends. The CDR3 reads CASSPQSGTYNEQFF. The CDR3 DNA reads as TGTGCCAGTAGTCCTCAATCCGGGACTTACAATGAGCAGTTCTTC.